The rows below give T cell receptor beta chains drawn from one sample of a study of blood T cell repertoires in COVID-19. Profiling relied on immunoSEQ multiplex PCR, and the TCRdb table lists in-frame clones only, not all of them. The sample records roughly 200,000 clones, 81% being singletons. Sequenced: PBMCs or T cells enriched from blood (not recorded which). These receptors all stem from a man between 35 and 55 years old who had recovered from COVID-19. Each CDR3 is given with its conserved first and last residue. D genes are given only for firm matches. Clone size is given for some rows only: seen once, a few or many times, or a class if the clone is expanded.

-	TRBV5-6	-	14	TRBJ1-2	CASSLAGWEYGYTF	TGTGCCAGCAGCTTGGCAGGGTGGGAATATGGCTACACCTTC
TRBD1	TRBV3-1/TRBV3-2	few	15	TRBJ2-7	CASSQEGTGAYEQYF	TGTGCCAGCAGCCAAGAGGGGACAGGGGCCTACGAGCAGTACTTC
-	TRBV6-4	-	13	TRBJ1-2	CASSDSGGKGYTF	TGTGCCAGCAGTGACTCAGGGGGAAAGGGCTACACCTTC
-	TRBV5-4	-	13	TRBJ2-5	CASSPTPGSTQYF	TGTGCCAGCAGCCCAACTCCAGGGTCAACCCAGTACTTC
-	TRBV7-9	-	15	TRBJ2-5	CASSFARGFTETQYF	TGTGCCAGCAGCTTTGCCCGAGGTTTCACAGAGACCCAGTACTTC
TRBD1	TRBV12-3/TRBV12-4	-	13	TRBJ2-1	CASSLDRAYEQFF	TGTGCCAGCAGTCTCGACAGGGCCTATGAGCAGTTCTTC
-	TRBV2	-	11	TRBJ1-2	CASSADYGYTF	TGTGCCAGCAGTGCGGACTATGGCTACACCTTC
TRBD1	TRBV5-1	-	13	TRBJ2-1	CASTRDSYNEQFF	TGCGCCAGCACCCGGGACAGCTACAATGAGCAGTTCTTC
-	TRBV28	-	16	TRBJ1-2	CASSLLIPEANYGYTF	TGTGCCAGCAGCCTACTTATACCCGAAGCTAACTATGGCTACACCTTC
-	TRBV7-6	-	13	TRBJ1-4	CASSSRPGEKLFF	TGTGCCAGCAGCTCCAGGCCGGGGGAAAAACTGTTTTTT
-	TRBV18	-	17	TRBJ2-2	CASSANQAGATPGELFF	TGTGCCAGCTCAGCGAACCAGGCGGGGGCCACACCCGGGGAGCTGTTTTTT
TRBD2	TRBV9	-	15	TRBJ2-3	CASSVGLAGADTQYF	TGTGCCAGCAGCGTAGGACTAGCGGGGGCAGATACGCAGTATTTT
-	TRBV5-1	few	13	TRBJ2-5	CASSFGEGETQYF	TGCGCCAGCAGCTTCGGAGAGGGAGAGACCCAGTACTTC
-	TRBV9	-	10	TRBJ2-1	CASSRDEQFF	TGTGCCAGCAGCCGGGATGAGCAGTTCTTC
TRBD2	TRBV7-6	-	15	TRBJ2-7	CASTQTSGDSYEQYF	TGTGCCAGTACCCAAACTAGCGGGGACTCCTACGAGCAGTACTTC
-	TRBV5-4	-	13	TRBJ2-7	CASSLQGSYEQYF	TGTGCCAGCAGCCTACAGGGTTCCTACGAGCAGTACTTC
TRBD1	TRBV6-5	-	11	TRBJ2-5	CASSRGQSLHF	TGTGCCAGCAGCCGGGGACAGTCATTACACTTC
TRBD1	TRBV2	-	14	TRBJ2-7	CATTRGQEGYRQYF	TGTGCCACCACTCGGGGACAGGAGGGCTACAGGCAGTACTTC
TRBD1	TRBV15	-	13	TRBJ1-1	CATSSGQGAEAFF	TGTGCCACCAGCAGTGGACAGGGGGCTGAAGCTTTCTTT
-	TRBV5-1	-	14	TRBJ2-1	CASSRMTTGNEQFF	TGCGCCAGCAGCCGGATGACGACAGGAAATGAGCAGTTCTTC
-	TRBV14	-	14	TRBJ1-6	CASSQGQYNSPLHF	TGTGCCAGCAGCCAAGGACAGTATAATTCACCCCTCCACTTT
-	TRBV19	few	16	TRBJ1-4	CASISGGGKGNEKLFF	TGTGCCAGTATTTCGGGTGGCGGAAAGGGGAATGAAAAACTGTTTTTT
-	TRBV18	-	14	TRBJ1-2	CASSPGALSYGYTF	TGTGCCAGCTCACCGGGAGCCCTCTCCTATGGCTACACCTTC
-	TRBV15	-	15	TRBJ1-3	CATSRGPSAGNTIYF	TGTGCCACCAGCAGAGGACCCAGCGCTGGAAACACCATATATTTT
-	TRBV4-1	few	16	TRBJ2-1	CASSAVAGRTYNEQFF	TGCGCCAGCAGCGCTGTCGCAGGGCGAACCTACAATGAGCAGTTCTTC
-	TRBV7-9	few	14	TRBJ2-1	CASQTGQVHNEQFF	TGTGCCAGTCAGACCGGTCAGGTCCACAATGAGCAGTTCTTC
TRBD1	TRBV28	few	15	TRBJ1-1	CASSFPDRGDTEAFF	TGTGCCAGCAGCTTCCCAGACAGGGGGGACACTGAAGCTTTCTTT
-	TRBV9	-	18	TRBJ2-3	CASRSRDIGSIDTDTQYF	TGTGCCAGCAGGTCCCGGGACATCGGGTCGATCGACACAGATACGCAGTATTTT
-	TRBV10-3	-	14	TRBJ1-6	CAIRQGLKDSPLHF	TGTGCCATCAGACAGGGTCTCAAGGATTCACCCCTCCACTTT
-	TRBV7-9	-	12	TRBJ1-1	CASSFSVGVAFF	TGTGCCAGCAGCTTTTCCGTGGGAGTGGCTTTCTTT
TRBD1	TRBV10-2	-	19	TRBJ2-6	CASRTVPGQGNSGANVLTF	TGCGCCAGCAGAACCGTCCCGGGACAGGGAAACTCTGGGGCCAACGTCCTGACTTTC
TRBD2	TRBV5-4	-	15	TRBJ2-5	CASSLSVGLAETQYF	TGTGCCAGCAGCTTATCAGTGGGACTAGCGGAGACCCAGTACTTC
TRBD1	TRBV18	-	14	TRBJ1-2	CASSLGQGTDGYTF	TGTGCCAGCTCCCTCGGACAGGGAACGGACGGCTACACCTTC
-	TRBV5-4	-	14	TRBJ1-2	CASSLDALNYGYTF	TGTGCCAGCAGCTTGGACGCGCTTAACTATGGCTACACCTTC
TRBD2	TRBV14	many	19	TRBJ2-1	CASSQFLGTSGRGPNEQFF	TGTGCCAGCAGCCAGTTTCTAGGGACTAGCGGGAGGGGCCCCAATGAGCAGTTCTTC
TRBD2	TRBV7-3	-	16	TRBJ2-1	CASSSRGLAGVNEQFF	TGTGCCAGCAGCTCGAGGGGACTAGCGGGAGTCAATGAGCAGTTCTTC
-	TRBV2	-	13	TRBJ1-3	CASRGGAGNTIYF	TGTGCTTCGCGGGGGGGAGCTGGAAACACCATATATTTT
TRBD2	TRBV5-1	-	16	TRBJ2-3	CASRQRGGLATDTQYF	TGCGCCAGCAGACAAAGGGGGGGACTAGCGACAGATACGCAGTATTTT
-	TRBV29-1	-	12	TRBJ2-7	CSVEETAYEQYF	TGCAGCGTTGAGGAGACAGCGTACGAGCAGTACTTC
-	TRBV18	-	12	TRBJ1-1	CASSPARGEAFF	TGTGCCAGCTCACCAGCTAGGGGGGAAGCTTTCTTT
TRBD1	TRBV5-1	-	15	TRBJ1-4	CASRRTGASNEKLFF	TGCGCCAGCAGGAGGACAGGGGCCTCAAATGAAAAACTGTTTTTT
-	TRBV12-2	-	16	TRBJ2-7	CASRLGSRLATYEQYF	TGTGCAAGTCGCTTAGGGTCTCGGCTAGCGACCTACGAGCAGTACTTC
TRBD1	TRBV14	few	18	TRBJ2-7	CASSRRKGGTGRGYEQYF	TGTGCCAGCAGCCGACGAAAAGGGGGCACAGGCCGGGGCTACGAGCAGTACTTC